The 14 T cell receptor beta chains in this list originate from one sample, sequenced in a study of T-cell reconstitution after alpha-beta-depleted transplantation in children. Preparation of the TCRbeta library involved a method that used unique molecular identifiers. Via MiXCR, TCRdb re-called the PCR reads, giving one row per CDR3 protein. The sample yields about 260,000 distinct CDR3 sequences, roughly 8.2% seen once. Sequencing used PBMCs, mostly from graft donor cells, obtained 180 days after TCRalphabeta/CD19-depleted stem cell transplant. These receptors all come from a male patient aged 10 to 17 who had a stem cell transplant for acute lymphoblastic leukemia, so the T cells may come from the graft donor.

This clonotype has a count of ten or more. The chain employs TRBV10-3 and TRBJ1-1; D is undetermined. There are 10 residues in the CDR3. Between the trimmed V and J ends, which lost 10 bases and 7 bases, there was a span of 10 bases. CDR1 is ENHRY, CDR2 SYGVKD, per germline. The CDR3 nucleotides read TGTGCCACTCTCGGACTTGAAGCTTTCTTT. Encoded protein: CATLGLEAFF.

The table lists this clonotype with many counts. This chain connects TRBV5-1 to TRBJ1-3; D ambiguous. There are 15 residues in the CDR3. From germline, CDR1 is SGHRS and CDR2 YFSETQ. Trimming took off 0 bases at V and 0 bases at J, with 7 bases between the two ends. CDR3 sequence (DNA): TGCGCCAGCAGCTTGGTGGGCAGCTCTGGAAACACCATATATTTT. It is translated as CASSLVGSSGNTIYF. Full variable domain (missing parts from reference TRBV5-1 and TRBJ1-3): KAGVTQTPRYLIKTRGQQVTLSCSPISGHRSVSWYQQTPGQGLQFLFEYFSETQRNKGNFPGRFSGRQFSNSRSEMNVSTLELGDSALYLCASSLVGSSGNTIYFGEGSWLTVV.

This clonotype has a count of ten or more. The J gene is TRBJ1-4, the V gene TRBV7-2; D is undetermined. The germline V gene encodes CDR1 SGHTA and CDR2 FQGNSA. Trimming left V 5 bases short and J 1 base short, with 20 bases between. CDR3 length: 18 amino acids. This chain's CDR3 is CASSPETQWPRTNEKLFF. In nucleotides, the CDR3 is TGTGCCAGCAGCCCGGAAACTCAGTGGCCCAGAACTAATGAAAAACTGTTTTTT.

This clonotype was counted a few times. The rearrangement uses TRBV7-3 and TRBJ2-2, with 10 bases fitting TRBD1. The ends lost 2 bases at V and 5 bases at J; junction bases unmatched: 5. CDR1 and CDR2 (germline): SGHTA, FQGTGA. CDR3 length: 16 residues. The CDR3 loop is CASSLSKGQGTGELFF. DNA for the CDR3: TGTGCCAGCAGCTTATCGAAGGGACAGGGGACCGGGGAGCTGTTTTTT.

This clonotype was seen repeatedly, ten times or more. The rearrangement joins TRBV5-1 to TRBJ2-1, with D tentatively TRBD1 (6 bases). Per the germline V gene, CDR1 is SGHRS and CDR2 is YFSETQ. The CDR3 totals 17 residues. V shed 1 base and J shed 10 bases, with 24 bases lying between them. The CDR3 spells CASSLTGNSARGYEQFF. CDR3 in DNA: TGCGCCAGCAGCTTGACGGGAAATAGCGCAAGGGGGTACGAGCAGTTCTTC. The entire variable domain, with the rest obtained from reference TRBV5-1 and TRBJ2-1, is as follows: KAGVTQTPRYLIKTRGQQVTLSCSPISGHRSVSWYQQTPGQGLQFLFEYFSETQRNKGNFPGRFSGRQFSNSRSEMNVSTLELGDSALYLCASSLTGNSARGYEQFFGPGTRLTVL.

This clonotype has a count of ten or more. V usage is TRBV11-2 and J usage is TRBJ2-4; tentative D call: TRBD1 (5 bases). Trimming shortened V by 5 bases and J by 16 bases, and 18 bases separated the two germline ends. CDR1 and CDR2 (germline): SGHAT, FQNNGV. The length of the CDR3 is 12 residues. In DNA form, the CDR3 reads TGTGCCAGCAGCCTCAGCACCAGGGAACGTTACTTC. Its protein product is CASSLSTRERYF.

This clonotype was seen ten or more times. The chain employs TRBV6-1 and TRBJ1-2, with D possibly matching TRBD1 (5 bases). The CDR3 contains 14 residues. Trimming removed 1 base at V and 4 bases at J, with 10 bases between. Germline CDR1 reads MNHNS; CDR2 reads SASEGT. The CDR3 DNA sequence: TGTGCCAGCAGTGAAGTGCAGGGCTCCTATGGCTACACCTTC. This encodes CASSEVQGSYGYTF.

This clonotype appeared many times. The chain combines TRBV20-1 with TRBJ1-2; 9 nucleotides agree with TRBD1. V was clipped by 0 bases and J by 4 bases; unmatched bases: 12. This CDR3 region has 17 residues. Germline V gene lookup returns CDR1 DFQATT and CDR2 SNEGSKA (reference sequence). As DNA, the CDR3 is TGCAGTGCTAGAGACCCAAGGACAGGGGACGTTGGCTATGGCTACACCTTC. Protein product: CSARDPRTGDVGYGYTF.

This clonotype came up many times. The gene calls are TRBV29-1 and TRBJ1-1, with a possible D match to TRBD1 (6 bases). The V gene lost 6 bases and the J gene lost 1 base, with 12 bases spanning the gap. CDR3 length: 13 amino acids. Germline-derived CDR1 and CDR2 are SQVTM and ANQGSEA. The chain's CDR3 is CSVLGGANTEAFF. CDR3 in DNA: TGCAGCGTCCTAGGGGGTGCGAACACTGAAGCTTTCTTT.

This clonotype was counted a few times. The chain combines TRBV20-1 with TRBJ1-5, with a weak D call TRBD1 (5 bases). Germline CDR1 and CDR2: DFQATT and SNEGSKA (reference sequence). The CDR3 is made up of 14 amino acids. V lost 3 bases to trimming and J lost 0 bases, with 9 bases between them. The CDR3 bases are TGCAGTGCTAGGACAGAGTATAGCAATCAGCCCCAGCATTTT. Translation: CSARTEYSNQPQHF.

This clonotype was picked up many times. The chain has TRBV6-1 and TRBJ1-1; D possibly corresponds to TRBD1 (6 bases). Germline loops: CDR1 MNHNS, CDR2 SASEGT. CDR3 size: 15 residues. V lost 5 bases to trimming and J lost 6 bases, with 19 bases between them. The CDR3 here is CASSTLTGAVAEAFF. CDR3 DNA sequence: TGTGCCAGCAGTACCTTGACAGGAGCGGTGGCTGAAGCTTTCTTT.

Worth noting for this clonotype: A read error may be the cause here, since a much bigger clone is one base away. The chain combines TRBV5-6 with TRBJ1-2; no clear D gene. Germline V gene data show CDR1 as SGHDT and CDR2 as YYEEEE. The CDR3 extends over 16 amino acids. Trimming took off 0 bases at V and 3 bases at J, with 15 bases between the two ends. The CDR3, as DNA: TGTGCCAGCAGCTTGGAGGTCATCCCCTGGGACTATGGCTACACCTTC. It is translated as CASSLEVIPWDYGYTF.

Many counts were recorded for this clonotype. This CDR3 reads CASSFDGDADQPQHF. The CDR3 region has the DNA TGTGCCAGCAGTTTTGACGGGGATGCTGATCAGCCCCAGCATTTT. The V and J genes are TRBV12-3 or TRBV12-4 and TRBJ1-5; D unclear. The CDR3 sequence is 15 residues long. The V and J ends lost 3 bases and 5 bases respectively, with 14 bases between them.

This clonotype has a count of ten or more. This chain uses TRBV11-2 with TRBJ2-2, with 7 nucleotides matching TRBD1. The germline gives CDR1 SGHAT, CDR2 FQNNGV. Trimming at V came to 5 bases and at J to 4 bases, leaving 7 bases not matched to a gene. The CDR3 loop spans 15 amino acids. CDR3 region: CASSDRVGGTGELFF. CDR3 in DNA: TGTGCCAGCAGCGACAGGGTGGGTGGCACCGGGGAGCTGTTTTTT.